A selection of T cell receptor beta chains follows, all from one sample in a study of T cells after yellow fever vaccination. TCRdb fed the 5' RACE reads into MiXCR, producing one record per CDR3 protein. The table includes around 600,000 distinct CDR3 sequences, around an eighth detected once. The specimen comprised PBMCs, sampled on the day of the yellow fever booster vaccination. Source of these receptors: a man aged 25 to 40 who received the YFV17D yellow fever vaccine. Both conserved end residues are part of each CDR3. The D gene is left open where the match is weak. Part of the rows lack a size; the others show once, few, many or a class for expanded clones.

J gene: TRBJ1-1
V gene: TRBV5-6
clone size: .
D gene: TRBD1
CDR3 protein: CASSRDRHRSGLDTEAFF
CDR3 DNA: TGTGCCAGCAGCCGGGACAGGCATAGATCGGGTTTGGACACTGAAGCTTTCTTT

J gene: TRBJ2-3
V gene: TRBV29-1
clone size: few
D gene: .
CDR3 protein: CSVSEGTDTQYF
CDR3 DNA: TGCAGCGTGTCGGAGGGAACAGATACGCAGTATTTT

J gene: TRBJ2-3
V gene: TRBV20-1
clone size: few
D gene: TRBD1
CDR3 protein: CSAPTGEDTQYF
CDR3 DNA: TGCAGTGCCCCGACAGGGGAGGATACGCAGTATTTT

J gene: TRBJ1-6
V gene: TRBV5-1
clone size: .
D gene: TRBD1
CDR3 protein: CASSLDRGDDSPLHF
CDR3 DNA: TGCGCCAGCAGCTTGGACAGGGGGGATGATTCACCCCTCCACTTT

J gene: TRBJ2-7
V gene: TRBV27
clone size: .
D gene: .
CDR3 protein: CASSLRPGRAYDQYF
CDR3 DNA: TGTGCCAGCAGTTTACGACCGGGACGCGCCTACGATCAGTACTTC

J gene: TRBJ1-2
V gene: TRBV29-1
clone size: once
D gene: TRBD1
CDR3 protein: CSVEEDRNYSYTF
CDR3 DNA: TGCAGCGTTGAAGAGGACAGGAACTATAGCTACACCTTC

J gene: TRBJ2-1
V gene: TRBV10-3
clone size: few
D gene: .
CDR3 protein: CAISESYEKFF
CDR3 DNA: TGTGCCATCAGTGAGTCCTATGAGAAGTTCTTC

J gene: TRBJ1-1
V gene: TRBV7-8
clone size: few
D gene: .
CDR3 protein: CASSLARDRSEAFF
CDR3 DNA: TGTGCCAGCAGCTTAGCGCGGGATAGGTCTGAAGCTTTCTTT

J gene: TRBJ2-4
V gene: TRBV13
clone size: once
D gene: TRBD1
CDR3 protein: CASSQGTAILAKNIQYF
CDR3 DNA: TGTGCCAGCAGCCAAGGGACAGCCATACTAGCCAAAAACATTCAGTACTTC

J gene: TRBJ2-1
V gene: TRBV19
clone size: .
D gene: .
CDR3 protein: CASSTTGPIGQFF
CDR3 DNA: TGTGCCAGTAGTACTACAGGGCCCATTGGGCAGTTCTTC

J gene: TRBJ1-1
V gene: TRBV12-3/TRBV12-4
clone size: many
D gene: .
CDR3 protein: CASSFGEGTEAFF
CDR3 DNA: TGTGCCAGCAGTTTTGGGGAAGGGACTGAAGCTTTCTTT

J gene: TRBJ2-2
V gene: TRBV5-1
clone size: few
D gene: .
CDR3 protein: CASSLRLAKGSGELFF
CDR3 DNA: TGCGCCAGCAGCTTGCGACTGGCGAAAGGGAGCGGGGAGCTGTTTTTT

J gene: TRBJ2-3
V gene: TRBV6-5
clone size: few
D gene: .
CDR3 protein: CAITKSEVAASTDTQYF
CDR3 DNA: TGTGCCATCACTAAATCAGAGGTAGCGGCTAGCACAGATACGCAGTATTTT

J gene: TRBJ1-1
V gene: TRBV7-8
clone size: .
D gene: TRBD1
CDR3 protein: CASSLGQGTFF
CDR3 DNA: TGTGCCAGCAGCTTAGGACAGGGTACTTTCTTT

J gene: TRBJ2-1
V gene: TRBV20-1
clone size: few
D gene: .
CDR3 protein: CSPRINNEQFF
CDR3 DNA: TGCAGCCCAAGAATAAACAATGAGCAGTTCTTC

J gene: TRBJ2-5
V gene: TRBV19
clone size: few
D gene: TRBD1
CDR3 protein: CASSIRSTGVETQYF
CDR3 DNA: TGTGCCAGTAGTATTCGGTCGACAGGGGTGGAGACCCAGTACTTC

J gene: TRBJ1-1
V gene: TRBV5-1
clone size: .
D gene: TRBD1
CDR3 protein: CASSSRTGRGTEAFF
CDR3 DNA: TGCGCCAGCAGCTCTAGGACAGGCCGAGGCACTGAAGCTTTCTTT

J gene: TRBJ2-5
V gene: TRBV6-5
clone size: few
D gene: TRBD2
CDR3 protein: CASSYSFLGGRSQETQYF
CDR3 DNA: TGTGCCAGCAGTTACTCCTTTCTGGGCGGGAGGTCCCAAGAGACCCAGTACTTC

J gene: TRBJ2-7
V gene: TRBV6-1
clone size: many
D gene: .
CDR3 protein: CASSPYPERAYEQYF
CDR3 DNA: TGTGCCAGCAGTCCCTATCCCGAGCGGGCCTACGAGCAGTACTTC

J gene: TRBJ2-2
V gene: TRBV2
clone size: .
D gene: TRBD1
CDR3 protein: CASRLGTGAGELFF
CDR3 DNA: TGTGCCAGCCGACTCGGGACAGGCGCCGGGGAGCTGTTTTTT

J gene: TRBJ2-7
V gene: TRBV12-3/TRBV12-4
clone size: many
D gene: TRBD2
CDR3 protein: CASSLGLAGYEQYF
CDR3 DNA: TGTGCCAGCAGTTTAGGGCTAGCGGGCTACGAGCAGTACTTC

J gene: TRBJ1-1
V gene: TRBV29-1
clone size: few
D gene: .
CDR3 protein: CSVRASGVTEAFF
CDR3 DNA: TGCAGCGTACGGGCCAGCGGTGTCACTGAAGCTTTCTTT

J gene: TRBJ2-3
V gene: TRBV10-3
clone size: few
D gene: TRBD2
CDR3 protein: CAISEAGTSGGRDTQYF
CDR3 DNA: TGTGCCATCAGTGAGGCTGGGACTAGCGGAGGGAGAGATACGCAGTATTTT

J gene: TRBJ2-5
V gene: TRBV5-6
clone size: .
D gene: .
CDR3 protein: CASSPLVWPDETQYF
CDR3 DNA: TGTGCCAGCAGCCCGCTGGTGTGGCCGGACGAGACCCAGTACTTC

J gene: TRBJ1-1
V gene: TRBV6-1
clone size: few
D gene: .
CDR3 protein: CASTRTEAFF
CDR3 DNA: TGTGCCAGCACCAGGACTGAAGCTTTCTTT

J gene: TRBJ1-5
V gene: TRBV20-1
clone size: many
D gene: .
CDR3 protein: CSARDSNQPQHF
CDR3 DNA: TGCAGTGCTAGAGATAGCAATCAGCCCCAGCATTTT

J gene: TRBJ1-2
V gene: TRBV7-2
clone size: few
D gene: .
CDR3 protein: CASSLGSGIYGYTF
CDR3 DNA: TGTGCCAGCAGCTTAGGTTCAGGGATCTATGGCTACACCTTC

J gene: TRBJ1-6
V gene: TRBV27
clone size: many
D gene: .
CDR3 protein: CASSLFSSYNSPLHF
CDR3 DNA: TGTGCCAGCAGTTTATTTAGCTCCTATAATTCACCCCTCCACTTT

J gene: TRBJ2-1
V gene: TRBV7-2
clone size: many
D gene: .
CDR3 protein: CASSSTAGLNEQFF
CDR3 DNA: TGTGCCAGCAGTTCTACGGCCGGGCTCAATGAGCAGTTCTTC

J gene: TRBJ2-1
V gene: TRBV7-9
clone size: .
D gene: .
CDR3 protein: CASSLDIQFF
CDR3 DNA: TGTGCCAGCAGCTTAGACATACAGTTCTTC

J gene: TRBJ2-5
V gene: TRBV20-1
clone size: many
D gene: .
CDR3 protein: CSARDTRGGQETQYF
CDR3 DNA: TGCAGTGCTAGAGATACGCGGGGAGGACAAGAGACCCAGTACTTC

J gene: TRBJ2-7
V gene: TRBV6-2/TRBV6-3
clone size: few
D gene: .
CDR3 protein: CASSLTIGPYEQYF
CDR3 DNA: TGTGCCAGCAGCCTCACGATTGGACCCTACGAGCAGTACTTC

J gene: TRBJ2-1
V gene: TRBV30
clone size: .
D gene: .
CDR3 protein: CASSERYNEQFF
CDR3 DNA: TGTGCCTCCTCCGAACGGTACAATGAGCAGTTCTTC

J gene: TRBJ2-7
V gene: TRBV29-1
clone size: .
D gene: .
CDR3 protein: CSVEDHQGFSYEQYF
CDR3 DNA: TGCAGCGTTGAAGATCATCAGGGGTTCTCCTACGAGCAGTACTTC

J gene: TRBJ2-5
V gene: TRBV20-1
clone size: few
D gene: TRBD1
CDR3 protein: CSAPDRGRGQYF
CDR3 DNA: TGCAGTGCTCCGGACAGGGGGCGGGGCCAGTACTTC

J gene: TRBJ2-7
V gene: TRBV28
clone size: .
D gene: TRBD2
CDR3 protein: CASSERDYEQYF
CDR3 DNA: TGTGCCAGCAGTGAGCGGGATTACGAGCAGTACTTC

J gene: TRBJ1-6
V gene: TRBV5-1
clone size: .
D gene: .
CDR3 protein: CASSPVPSRMTYNSPLHF
CDR3 DNA: TGCGCCAGCAGCCCTGTCCCGTCGAGGATGACCTATAATTCACCCCTCCACTTT

J gene: TRBJ2-3
V gene: TRBV6-1
clone size: few
D gene: TRBD2
CDR3 protein: CASTPASGPLGDTQYF
CDR3 DNA: TGTGCCAGCACCCCCGCTAGCGGGCCCCTCGGGGATACGCAGTATTTT

J gene: TRBJ2-7
V gene: TRBV18
clone size: few
D gene: .
CDR3 protein: CASSPRGGQDEQYF
CDR3 DNA: TGTGCCAGCTCACCACGAGGAGGGCAGGACGAGCAGTACTTC

J gene: TRBJ1-1
V gene: TRBV18
clone size: .
D gene: TRBD1
CDR3 protein: CASFQTGGTEAFF
CDR3 DNA: TGTGCCAGCTTCCAGACAGGGGGCACAGAAGCTTTCTTT